The present entry profiles one T cell receptor (beta chain) with its context. The antigen remains unidentified. This sample was included in a study of identical twins. Overall study results and limits: With abundant cord blood beta clonotypes, insertions were fewer; memory repertoires showed no such pattern.

Unique molecular identifiers were present on the cDNA, which also gained a universal primer site by template switching. MiXCR, applied by TCRdb to the 5' RACE reads, yields one record per CDR3 protein. Among a few hundred thousand distinct CDR3 sequences, approximately 17% were seen once, and the ten largest hold more than 10%. All donors were healthy, and all were Caucasian. The sequence came from a man aged 45-65 years in good health. Sequencing was carried out using naive T cells sorted from blood.

CDR3 loop: CASSLEVPGRETQYF. The DNA of the CDR3 is TGTGCCAGCAGCTTAGAGGTCCCAGGAAGAGAGACCCAGTACTTC. The rearrangement joins TRBV7-6 to TRBJ2-5; D is undetermined. The CDR3 has 15 amino acids. The V gene lost 1 base and the J gene lost 4 bases, with 13 bases spanning the gap. Germline CDR1 SGHVS, CDR2 FNYEAQ.